A selection of T cell receptor beta chains follows, all from one sample in a study of T cells in Graves' hyperthyroidism and ophthalmopathy. One entry per CDR3 protein, called by TCRdb with MiXCR from the multiplex PCR reads. The data contain 660,000 or so distinct CDR3 sequences, less than 25% of them seen just once; the ten biggest clones take up 30% to 40%. Sequenced material: blood. The receptors were sampled from a man aged 25 to 40 with Graves' ophthalmopathy. Each CDR3 is given with its conserved first and last residue. A D gene is named only where the DNA matches it firmly. Clone sizes are given selectively: once, few, many, or a class where the clone is expanded.

v_gene,d_gene,j_gene,abundance,CDR3nt,CDR3aa
TRBV7-3,TRBD2,TRBJ2-1,NA,TGTGCCAGCAGCCCTCGCCCGGGACTAGCGGGAGAGGGCAATGAGCAGTTCTTC,CASSPRPGLAGEGNEQFF
TRBV3-1,NA,TRBJ2-4,NA,TGTGCCAGCAGCCTGTCCAACCGGGGAAGAGGTGGAAACATTCAGTACTTC,CASSLSNRGRGGNIQYF
TRBV11-2,NA,TRBJ2-5,NA,TGTGCCAGCAGCTGGGAGGTGGGGGAGACCCAGTACTTC,CASSWEVGETQYF
TRBV20-1,NA,TRBJ1-1,many,TGCAGTGCTAAAAGCTCGGGTCTGAACACTGAAGCTTTCTTT,CSAKSSGLNTEAFF
TRBV25-1,TRBD2,TRBJ2-1,NA,TGTGCCAGCAGTGAATCCCAGGCTAGCGGGAGTTACAATGAGCAGTTCTTC,CASSESQASGSYNEQFF
TRBV12-3/TRBV12-4,TRBD2,TRBJ2-7,NA,TGTGCCAGCAGCTATGGACTAGCGGTCCTCTCCTACGAGCAGTACTTC,CASSYGLAVLSYEQYF
TRBV7-8,NA,TRBJ2-5,many,TGTGCCAGCAGCTTAGCGTCTTCAATGGAGACCCAGTACTTC,CASSLASSMETQYF
TRBV20-1,TRBD1,TRBJ2-1,few,TGCAGTGCTAGATACATCGGGACAGACTACAATGAGCAGTTCTTC,CSARYIGTDYNEQFF
TRBV4-1,TRBD2,TRBJ2-2,NA,TGCGCCAGCAGCCAAGGAACGGGGAGGGGATGGGCCGGGGAGCTGTTTTTT,CASSQGTGRGWAGELFF
TRBV27,NA,TRBJ2-1,many,TGTGCCAGCAGTTTAGCTCCGGAACGCTCCTACAATGAGCAGTTCTTC,CASSLAPERSYNEQFF
TRBV2,NA,TRBJ1-2,many,TGTGCCACCGGGGACGGAAACTATGGCTACACCTTC,CATGDGNYGYTF
TRBV9,NA,TRBJ1-2,many,TGTGCCAGCAGCGCGACAGTCGGTGGCTACACCTTC,CASSATVGGYTF
TRBV7-9,TRBD1,TRBJ2-7,many,TGTGCCAGCAGCTTAGAGGACAGGGGTTGGGACGAGCAGTACTTC,CASSLEDRGWDEQYF
TRBV13,TRBD1,TRBJ2-3,NA,TGTGCCAGCAGCTCGATCGGGGACAGGATTAGCACAGATACGCAGTATTTT,CASSSIGDRISTDTQYF
TRBV14,NA,TRBJ1-1,NA,TGTGCCAGCAGCCGCGACGGCCACACTGAAGCTTTCTTT,CASSRDGHTEAFF
TRBV10-1,TRBD2,TRBJ2-1,few,TGCGCCAGCAGCGCGGGGCGAACTAGCGGGAGTAAGTTCTTC,CASSAGRTSGSKFF
TRBV6-1,TRBD2,TRBJ2-2,NA,TGTGCCAGCACTCAGTTCGGGGGGGGCAACACCGGGGAGCTGTTTTTT,CASTQFGGGNTGELFF
TRBV15,NA,TRBJ2-2,once,TGTGCCACCAGCAGGCCTGGGAACACCGGGGAGCTGTTTTTT,CATSRPGNTGELFF
TRBV28,NA,TRBJ1-2,few,TGTGCCAGCAGAGGGGGGGGGTTGGGTAACTATGGCTACACCTTC,CASRGGGLGNYGYTF
TRBV7-8,NA,TRBJ2-7,NA,TGTGCCAGCAGCATCACCGGGTCCTACTACGAGCAGTACTTC,CASSITGSYYEQYF
TRBV7-2,TRBD1,TRBJ2-2,NA,TGTGCCAGCAGCTTACCAGCGGGACAGGGAGTAAGGGCAAATCCCGGGGAGCTGTTTTTT,CASSLPAGQGVRANPGELFF
TRBV5-1,TRBD1,TRBJ2-1,few,TGCGCCAGCAGCCTGGGGCGTGGGACAGGGGGCTACAATGAGCAGTTCTTC,CASSLGRGTGGYNEQFF
TRBV7-3,TRBD2,TRBJ2-1,many,TGTGCCAGCAGCCGTAGCGGGAGTAGTACGGATGAGCAGTTCTTC,CASSRSGSSTDEQFF
TRBV6-1,NA,TRBJ2-1,few,TGTGCCAGCAGTAGACAAACCTATGGGAAATACAATGAGCAGTTCTTC,CASSRQTYGKYNEQFF
TRBV9,NA,TRBJ2-3,NA,TGTGCCAGCAGCGTAGAGGCAGAGGCGGTGAGCACAGATACGCAGTATTTT,CASSVEAEAVSTDTQYF
TRBV11-2,TRBD2,TRBJ2-1,many,TGTGCCAGCAGCTACTTAGCGGGAGGCTACAATGAGCAGTTCTTC,CASSYLAGGYNEQFF
TRBV29-1,TRBD1,TRBJ2-2,NA,TGCAGCGTAACCCTGCACGAGACAGGGGAAACCGGGGAGCTGTTTTTT,CSVTLHETGETGELFF
TRBV2,TRBD1,TRBJ1-5,many,TGTGCCAGCAGGGGAGGGACAGGGGATCAGCCCCAGCATTTT,CASRGGTGDQPQHF
TRBV6-1,NA,TRBJ2-1,NA,TGTGCCACCACCCAAGAGTTCGGGTCTAGTGAGCAGTTCTTC,CATTQEFGSSEQFF
TRBV20-1,NA,TRBJ2-6,NA,TGCAGTGCAGTTAGGACTGGGGCCAACGTCCTGACTTTC,CSAVRTGANVLTF
TRBV28,NA,TRBJ1-5,few,TGTGCCAGCAGTCCACAGGGTGTGCCCCAGCATTTT,CASSPQGVPQHF
TRBV28,TRBD2,TRBJ2-7,few,TGTGCCAGCAGTTTCCCCAGCGGGGCCCCCTCCTACGAGCAGTACTTC,CASSFPSGAPSYEQYF
TRBV10-3,NA,TRBJ1-2,once,TGTGCCATCAGTGAGCGGGTAAACTATGGCTACACCTTC,CAISERVNYGYTF
TRBV5-1,NA,TRBJ2-7,NA,TGCGCCAGCAGCTTACGGGACGGGAGCTCCTACGAGCAGTACTTC,CASSLRDGSSYEQYF
TRBV4-3,NA,TRBJ1-2,few,TGCGCCAGCAGCCAAGATAGGGGGGACCCATATGGCTACACCTTC,CASSQDRGDPYGYTF
TRBV4-1,NA,TRBJ1-1,NA,TGCGCCAGCAGCCTACCGGGGGGCGGCACTGAAGCTTTCTTT,CASSLPGGGTEAFF
TRBV6-1,NA,TRBJ1-2,NA,TGTGCCAGCAGCCCCACAGGGTGGTATGGCTACACCTTC,CASSPTGWYGYTF
TRBV30,NA,TRBJ2-7,few,TGTGCCTGGGGGGAGGCATACGAGCAGTACTTC,CAWGEAYEQYF
TRBV18,TRBD2,TRBJ2-5,few,TGTGCCAGCTCGCTGACTAGCGGGAGGGGCCAAGAGACCCAGTACTTC,CASSLTSGRGQETQYF